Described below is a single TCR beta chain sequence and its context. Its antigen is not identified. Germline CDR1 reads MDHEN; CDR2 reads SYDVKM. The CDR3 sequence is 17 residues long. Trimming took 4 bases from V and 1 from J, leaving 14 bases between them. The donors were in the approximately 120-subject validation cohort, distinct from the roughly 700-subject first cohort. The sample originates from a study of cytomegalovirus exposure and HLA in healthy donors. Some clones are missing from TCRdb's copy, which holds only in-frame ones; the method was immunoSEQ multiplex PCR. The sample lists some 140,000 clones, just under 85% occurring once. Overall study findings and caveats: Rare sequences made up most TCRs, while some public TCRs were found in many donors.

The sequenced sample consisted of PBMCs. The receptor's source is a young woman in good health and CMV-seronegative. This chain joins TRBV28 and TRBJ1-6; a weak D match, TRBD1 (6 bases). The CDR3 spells CASSSQGLVSYNSPLHF. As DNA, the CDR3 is TGTGCCAGCAGTTCACAGGGTTTGGTTTCCTATAATTCACCCCTCCACTTT. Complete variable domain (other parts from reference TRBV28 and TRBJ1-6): DVKVTQSSRYLVKRTGEKVFLECVQDMDHENMFWYRQDPGLGLRLIYFSYDVKMKEKGDIPEGYSVSREKKERFSLILESASTNQTSMYLCASSSQGLVSYNSPLHFGNGTRLTVT.